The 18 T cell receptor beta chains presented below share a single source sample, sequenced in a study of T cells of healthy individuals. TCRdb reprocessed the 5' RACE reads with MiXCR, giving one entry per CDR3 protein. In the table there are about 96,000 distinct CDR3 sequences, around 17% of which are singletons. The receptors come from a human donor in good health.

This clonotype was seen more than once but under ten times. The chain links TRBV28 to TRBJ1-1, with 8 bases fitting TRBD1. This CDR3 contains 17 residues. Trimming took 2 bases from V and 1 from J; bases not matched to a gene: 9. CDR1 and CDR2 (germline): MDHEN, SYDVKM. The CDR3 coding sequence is TGTGCCAGCAGTTTACTGGGGGCAGGGGGCGGGAACACTGAAGCTTTCTTT. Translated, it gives CASSLLGAGGGNTEAFF.

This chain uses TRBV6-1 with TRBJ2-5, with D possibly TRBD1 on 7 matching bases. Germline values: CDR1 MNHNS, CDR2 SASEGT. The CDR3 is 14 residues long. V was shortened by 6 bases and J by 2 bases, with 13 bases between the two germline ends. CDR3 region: CASSAGGHQETQYF. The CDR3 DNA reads TGTGCCAGCAGCGCAGGGGGGCATCAAGAGACCCAGTACTTC.

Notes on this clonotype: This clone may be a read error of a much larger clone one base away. CDR3 protein: CASSSVTGFYGYNF. The CDR3 coding sequence is TGTGCCAGCAGCTCGGTGACAGGCTTCTATGGCTACAACTTC. The chain carries TRBV5-5 and TRBJ1-2, with a tentative D call TRBD1 (6 bases). The CDR3 totals 14 residues. The germline V gene has CDR1 SGHKS and CDR2 YYEKEE (reference sequence).

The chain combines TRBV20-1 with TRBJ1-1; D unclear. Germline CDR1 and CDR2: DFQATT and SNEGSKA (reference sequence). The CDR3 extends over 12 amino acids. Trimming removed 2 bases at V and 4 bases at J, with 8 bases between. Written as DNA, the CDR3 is TGCAGTGCTAGACCCGGGTTCACTGAAGCTTTCTTT. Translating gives CSARPGFTEAFF.

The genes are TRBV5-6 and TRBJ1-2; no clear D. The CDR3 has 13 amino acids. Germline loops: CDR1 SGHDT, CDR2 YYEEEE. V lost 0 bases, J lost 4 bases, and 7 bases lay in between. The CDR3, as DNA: TGTGCCAGCAGCTTGGTGACGGTCTATGGCTACACCTTC. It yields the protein CASSLVTVYGYTF.

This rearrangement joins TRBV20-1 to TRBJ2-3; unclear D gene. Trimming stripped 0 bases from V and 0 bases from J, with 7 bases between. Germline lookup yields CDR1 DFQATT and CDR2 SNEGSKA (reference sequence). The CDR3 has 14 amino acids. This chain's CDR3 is CSARDPTSTDTQYF. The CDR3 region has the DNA TGCAGTGCTAGAGATCCCACGAGCACAGATACGCAGTATTTT.

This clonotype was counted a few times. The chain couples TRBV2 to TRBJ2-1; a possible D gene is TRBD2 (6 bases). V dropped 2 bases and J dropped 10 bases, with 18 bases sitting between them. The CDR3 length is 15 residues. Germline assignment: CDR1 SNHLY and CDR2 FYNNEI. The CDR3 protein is CASSEFRGGLGEQFF. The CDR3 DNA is TGTGCCAGCAGTGAATTTAGGGGAGGATTGGGCGAGCAGTTCTTC.

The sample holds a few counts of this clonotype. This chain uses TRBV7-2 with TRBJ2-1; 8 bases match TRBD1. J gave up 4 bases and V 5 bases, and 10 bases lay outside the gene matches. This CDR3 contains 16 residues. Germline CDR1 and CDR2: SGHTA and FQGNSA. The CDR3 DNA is TGTGCCAGCAGCCGTCCCCAAGGACAGGGATACAATGAGCAGTTCTTC. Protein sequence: CASSRPQGQGYNEQFF.

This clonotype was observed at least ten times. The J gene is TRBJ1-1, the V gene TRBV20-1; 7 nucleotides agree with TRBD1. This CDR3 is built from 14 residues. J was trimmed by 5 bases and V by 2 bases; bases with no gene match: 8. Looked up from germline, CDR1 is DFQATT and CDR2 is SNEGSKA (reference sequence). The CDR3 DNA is TGCAGTGCTAGAAAGCAACAGGGGAGTACTGAAGCTTTCTTT. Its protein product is CSARKQQGSTEAFF.

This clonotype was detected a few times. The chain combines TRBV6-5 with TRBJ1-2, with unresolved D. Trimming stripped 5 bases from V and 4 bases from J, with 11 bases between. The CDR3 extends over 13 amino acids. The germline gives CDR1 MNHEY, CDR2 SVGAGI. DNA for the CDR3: TGTGCCAGCAGTGGAGGGAGTAGCTATGGCTACACCTTC. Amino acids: CASSGGSSYGYTF.

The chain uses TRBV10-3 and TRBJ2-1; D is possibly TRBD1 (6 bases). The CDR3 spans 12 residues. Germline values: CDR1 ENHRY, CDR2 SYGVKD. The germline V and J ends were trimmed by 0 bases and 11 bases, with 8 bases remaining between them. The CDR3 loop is CAISESGTKQFF. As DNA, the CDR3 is TGTGCCATCAGTGAGTCCGGGACAAAGCAGTTCTTC.

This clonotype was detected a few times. Here the CDR3 DNA reads TGCGCCAGCAGCCCCCTCCCTCGTGGTGCCTCCTACGAGCAGTACTTC. Translation gives CASSPLPRGASYEQYF. The gene calls are TRBV5-1 and TRBJ2-7; unclear D gene. The CDR3 totals 16 residues. The V gene lost 4 bases and the J gene lost 0 bases, with 17 bases spanning the gap. Germline CDR1 is SGHRS and CDR2 is YFSETQ.

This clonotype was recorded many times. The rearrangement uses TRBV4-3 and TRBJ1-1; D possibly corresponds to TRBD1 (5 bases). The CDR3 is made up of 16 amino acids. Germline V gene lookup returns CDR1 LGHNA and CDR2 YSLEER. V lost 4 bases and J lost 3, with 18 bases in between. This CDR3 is CASSLSREGLDTEAFF. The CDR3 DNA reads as TGCGCCAGCAGCCTCTCCAGGGAGGGTTTGGACACTGAAGCTTTCTTT.

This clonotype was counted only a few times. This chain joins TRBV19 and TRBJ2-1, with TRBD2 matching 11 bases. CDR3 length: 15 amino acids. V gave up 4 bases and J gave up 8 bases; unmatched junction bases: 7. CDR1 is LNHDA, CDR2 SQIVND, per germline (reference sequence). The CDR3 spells CASSKWSSGGYEQFF. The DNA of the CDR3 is TGTGCCAGTAGTAAGTGGTCTAGCGGGGGGTATGAGCAGTTCTTC.

CDR3 nucleotide sequence: TGTGCCAGCAGCTTGAGTTCGGGGGCCCGGTCGGGTCAGAAAAAACTGTTTTTT. Encoded protein: CASSLSSGARSGQKKLFF. The chain joins TRBV7-8 to TRBJ1-4, with D possibly being TRBD1 (6 bases). V lost 3 bases, J lost 9 bases, and 26 bases lay in between. This CDR3 is 18 amino acids long. Germline V gene data show CDR1 as SGHVS and CDR2 as FQNEAQ.

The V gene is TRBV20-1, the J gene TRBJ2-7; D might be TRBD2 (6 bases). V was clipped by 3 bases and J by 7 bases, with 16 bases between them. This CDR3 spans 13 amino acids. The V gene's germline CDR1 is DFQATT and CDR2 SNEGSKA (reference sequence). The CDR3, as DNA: TGCAGTGCTAGCCGTTGGGGAGGAGGGGAGCAGTACTTC. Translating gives CSASRWGGGEQYF.

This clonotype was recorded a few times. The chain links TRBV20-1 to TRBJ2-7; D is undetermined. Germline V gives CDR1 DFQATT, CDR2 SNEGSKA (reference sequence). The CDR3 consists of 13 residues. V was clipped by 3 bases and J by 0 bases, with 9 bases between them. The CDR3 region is CSASQENSYEQYF. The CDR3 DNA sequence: TGCAGTGCTAGCCAGGAAAACTCCTACGAGCAGTACTTC.

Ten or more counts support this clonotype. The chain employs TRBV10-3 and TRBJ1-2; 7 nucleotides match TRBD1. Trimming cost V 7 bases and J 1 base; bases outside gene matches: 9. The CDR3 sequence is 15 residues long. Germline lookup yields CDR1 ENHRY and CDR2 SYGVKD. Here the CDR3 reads CAITGDSRFNYGYTF. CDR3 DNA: TGTGCCATCACTGGGGACAGCCGGTTTAACTATGGCTACACCTTC.